A single sample is the source of the 22 T cell receptor beta chains below, sequenced in a study of identical twins. MiXCR was run by TCRdb on the 5' RACE reads, yielding one entry per CDR3 protein. The sample yields 470,000 or so distinct CDR3 sequences, approximately 25% seen once. The data also belong to a second study, concerning T cells expressing NK-cell markers.

Sequenced input: CD4+ T cells sorted from blood. All receptors derive from a woman younger than 30 in good health.

The chain uses TRBV19 and TRBJ2-1; 14 nucleotides agree with TRBD2. The V and J ends lost 5 bases and 1 base, in that order; junction bases with no gene match: 7. Per germline, CDR1 LNHDA and CDR2 SQIVND (reference sequence). The CDR3 length is 18 residues. The CDR3 here is CASSVGGTSGRSYNEQFF. The CDR3 DNA reads TGTGCCAGTAGTGTTGGCGGGACTAGCGGGAGATCCTACAATGAGCAGTTCTTC.

The chain couples TRBV9 to TRBJ2-7; 12 nucleotides align to TRBD2. This CDR3 contains 16 residues. Germline CDR1 and CDR2: SGDLS and YYNGEE. V lost 2 bases to trimming and J lost 7 bases; unmatched junction nucleotides: 10. CDR3 protein: CASSVSPSGGAEEQYF. The CDR3 DNA reads as TGTGCCAGCAGCGTGTCCCCTAGCGGGGGGGCGGAGGAGCAGTACTTC.

This chain links TRBV7-9 with TRBJ2-6; D ambiguous. The CDR3 totals 15 residues. CDR1 and CDR2 (germline): SEHNR, FQNEAQ (reference sequence). Trimming removed 0 bases from V and 9 bases from J, with 12 bases in between. This CDR3 reads CASSLALLQINVLTF. DNA for the CDR3: TGTGCCAGCAGCTTAGCGCTGTTACAGATCAACGTCCTGACTTTC. The entire variable domain, with the rest obtained from reference TRBV7-9 and TRBJ2-6, is as follows: DTGVSQNPRHKITKRGQNVTFRCDPISEHNRLYWYRQTLGQGPEFLTYFQNEAQLEKSRLLSDRFSAERPKGSFSTLEIQRTEQGDSAMYLCASSLALLQINVLTFGAGSRLTVL.

This clonotype has just a few counts. The DNA for the CDR3 is TGCAGTCATCGTCGGACAGGGGGCGTCGGCACAGATACGCAGTATTTT. Protein: CSHRRTGGVGTDTQYF. The chain employs TRBV29-1 and TRBJ2-3; 11 bases map to TRBD1. Germline assignment: CDR1 SQVTM and CDR2 ANQGSEA. The CDR3 loop spans 16 amino acids.

The rearrangement uses TRBV7-3 and TRBJ1-2; tentatively, D is TRBD1 (5 bases). There are 15 residues in the CDR3. V lost 4 bases and J 8 bases, leaving 20 bases between the germline ends. CDR1 SGHTA and CDR2 FQGTGA come from the germline V gene. CDR3 protein: CASSSQDPGAGGYTF. CDR3 sequence (DNA): TGTGCCAGCAGCTCACAAGACCCCGGGGCCGGCGGCTACACCTTC.

This clonotype was counted a few times. The rearrangement uses TRBV20-1 and TRBJ2-7; tentative D call: TRBD1 (6 bases). The germline CDR1 and CDR2 sequences are DFQATT and SNEGSKA (reference sequence). Trimming left V 3 bases short and J 5 bases short, with 8 bases between. This CDR3 comprises 11 residues. This chain's CDR3 is CSARKGDEQYF. CDR3 in DNA: TGCAGTGCTAGGAAGGGGGACGAGCAGTACTTC.

This clonotype was picked up a small number of times. The chain joins TRBV7-9 to TRBJ2-3, with 8 nucleotides matching TRBD2. The germline gives CDR1 SEHNR, CDR2 FQNEAQ (reference sequence). J gave up 4 bases and V 2 bases, and 5 bases lay outside the gene matches. CDR3 length: 15 residues. CDR3 sequence (DNA): TGTGCCAGCAGCTTATCGGCTAGCGGGTCAGATACGCAGTATTTT. This gives the protein CASSLSASGSDTQYF.

The chain uses TRBV20-1 and TRBJ2-3; D is uncertain. The CDR3 contains 16 residues. Trimming stripped 5 bases from V and 2 bases from J, with 20 bases between. Germline V gene lookup returns CDR1 DFQATT and CDR2 SNEGSKA (reference sequence). The CDR3, as DNA: TGCAGTGCTCCCGGTGGGTTTAGCAGCTACACAGATACGCAGTATTTT. It yields the protein CSAPGGFSSYTDTQYF.

This clonotype appeared a few times. The rearrangement uses TRBV5-1 and TRBJ2-3, with D perhaps TRBD2 (6 bases). The CDR3 loop spans 15 amino acids. The germline V and J ends were trimmed by 1 base and 0 bases, with 9 bases remaining between them. Germline assignment: CDR1 SGHRS and CDR2 YFSETQ. The CDR3 sequence is CASSLTSFSTDTQYF. CDR3 bases: TGCGCCAGCAGCTTGACTAGCTTCAGCACAGATACGCAGTATTTT.

The count of this clonotype is one. J is TRBJ2-3 and V is TRBV20-1; 10 bases line up with TRBD2. CDR3 length equals 14 residues. Germline CDR1 and CDR2: DFQATT and SNEGSKA (reference sequence). Unmatched junction bases numbered 3, after V lost 1 base and J lost 5 bases. CDR3 in amino acids: CSARASGSGDTQYF. In DNA, the CDR3 is TGCAGTGCTAGAGCTAGCGGGAGTGGAGATACGCAGTATTTT.

The rearrangement uses TRBV19 and TRBJ1-4, with D possibly being TRBD1 (5 bases). Germline CDR1 and CDR2: LNHDA and SQIVND (reference sequence). Trimming cost V 5 bases and J 5 bases, with 12 bases left between them. This CDR3 is 14 amino acids long. The CDR3 DNA reads TGTGCCAGTAGTCGCCGTGACAGAAATGAAAAACTGTTTTTT. It is translated as CASSRRDRNEKLFF.

This clonotype was detected many times. The chain has TRBV12-3 or TRBV12-4 and TRBJ2-1; possible D gene TRBD2, 5 bases. The CDR3 extends over 16 amino acids. Trimming cost V 6 bases and J 10 bases, with 25 bases left between them. CDR3 region: CASSPPGLTLSGEQFF. The CDR3 DNA sequence: TGTGCCAGCAGCCCCCCCGGACTCACCCTCTCGGGGGAGCAGTTCTTC.

The chain carries TRBV12-3 or TRBV12-4 and TRBJ1-5, with D possibly TRBD1 on 5 matching bases. Trimming took off 8 bases at V and 5 bases at J, with 13 bases between the two ends. The CDR3 runs to 13 residues. In DNA, the CDR3 is TGTGCCAGCGGGGCTCGGGGGGATCAGCCCCAGCATTTT. Protein: CASGARGDQPQHF.

This chain joins TRBV3-1 and TRBJ2-1, with 11 bases lining up with TRBD2. From germline, CDR1 is LGHDT and CDR2 YNNKEL (reference sequence). The CDR3 sequence is 16 residues long. V was pared by 5 bases and J by 8 bases, with 11 bases of the junction left unmatched. The CDR3 loop reads CASSYLPGTSGDEQFF. The DNA of the CDR3 is TGTGCCAGCAGCTATCTTCCCGGGACTAGCGGCGATGAGCAGTTCTTC.

This clonotype was seen more than once but under ten times. The V and J genes are TRBV12-3 or TRBV12-4 and TRBJ2-5; TRBD2 aligns across 8 bases. J gave up 4 bases and V 6 bases, and 13 bases lay outside the gene matches. The CDR3 extends over 16 amino acids. CDR3 sequence reads: CASRFQPGSGGETQYF. The CDR3 nucleotides read TGTGCCAGCAGATTCCAACCTGGGAGCGGGGGAGAGACCCAGTACTTC.

In this sample, this clonotype turned up a few times. The CDR3 loop is CASSFAAGGYTGELFF. CDR3 nucleotides: TGTGCCAGCAGCTTTGCAGCGGGAGGTTACACCGGGGAGCTGTTTTTT. The V and J genes are TRBV11-2 and TRBJ2-2, with 9 bases that match TRBD2. CDR1 SGHAT and CDR2 FQNNGV come from the germline V gene. The CDR3 covers 16 residues. Trimming at V came to 3 bases and at J to 3 bases, leaving 5 bases not matched to a gene.

This clonotype was observed a handful of times. The rearrangement links TRBV7-2 to TRBJ2-1; 13 bases are a match to TRBD2. Germline loops: CDR1 SGHTA, CDR2 FQGNSA. This CDR3 spans 16 amino acids. The J segment lost 6 bases and the V segment lost 0 bases, leaving 2 bases of the junction unmatched. CDR3 bases: TGTGCCAGCAGCTTAGCCGGGACTAGCGGGACCAATGAGCAGTTCTTC. This translates into CASSLAGTSGTNEQFF.

The CDR3 sequence is CARGGVSYNEQFF. The CDR3 DNA follows: TGTGCCAGAGGGGGGGTATCCTACAATGAGCAGTTCTTC. The chain combines TRBV2 with TRBJ2-1; D possibly corresponds to TRBD2 (7 bases). Looked up from germline, CDR1 is SNHLY and CDR2 is FYNNEI. The CDR3 sequence is 13 residues long. V was shortened by 9 bases and J by 1 base, with 10 bases between the two germline ends.

The rearrangement uses TRBV7-7 and TRBJ2-3, with a weak D call TRBD2 (5 bases). The V gene's germline CDR1 is SSHAT and CDR2 FNYEAQ (reference sequence). The ends were cut back, 6 bases at V and 0 bases at J, with 13 bases in the middle. The CDR3 is 15 residues long. The CDR3 here is CASSSSGISTDTQYF. DNA of the CDR3: TGTGCCAGCAGTTCCTCGGGGATTAGCACAGATACGCAGTATTTT.

This clonotype was picked up a small number of times. The chain has TRBV20-1 and TRBJ2-2, with D unresolved. Per the germline V gene, CDR1 is DFQATT and CDR2 is SNEGSKA (reference sequence). V gave up 4 bases and J gave up 3 bases, with 9 bases separating them. The CDR3 is made up of 13 amino acids. CDR3 sequence reads: CSATGRHTGELFF. DNA of the CDR3: TGCAGTGCTACGGGCAGGCACACCGGGGAGCTGTTTTTT.

The rearrangement joins TRBV11-2 to TRBJ2-7; the D is unclear. The CDR3 length is 13 residues. V dropped 5 bases and J dropped 2 bases, with 10 bases sitting between them. CDR1 and CDR2 from the germline V gene are SGHAT and FQNNGV. CDR3 nucleotides: TGTGCCAGCAGCCACATAGCTACCTACGAGCAGTACTTC. This sequence encodes CASSHIATYEQYF.

The V call is TRBV3-1, the J call TRBJ2-7; D remains unclear. V lost 4 bases and J 6 bases, leaving 7 bases between the germline ends. The CDR3 totals 11 residues. Germline V gene sequence: CDR1 LGHDT, CDR2 YNNKEL (reference sequence). The CDR3 loop is CASSRDGEQYF. CDR3 DNA sequence: TGTGCCAGCAGCCGAGACGGCGAGCAGTACTTC.